Listed below are T cell receptor beta chains from one sample, sequenced in a study of PD-L1 blockade in urothelial cancer. Repertoires were generated with immunoSEQ multiplex PCR, while TCRdb's copy carries only in-frame clones and drops some. The table has tens of thousands of clones, 85% seen once; the top ten hold approximately 7.1%. Source: PBMCs, taken around atezolizumab (anti-PD-L1) treatment. These TCRs come from a man aged 35 to 55 with urothelial cancer. The CDR3 runs from the conserved cysteine through the conserved F or W. The D gene is left open where the match is weak. The size entry is marked missing in some rows and otherwise reads once, few, many or a size class.

TRBV9	TRBJ2-1	TRBD2	-	TGTGCCAGCAGCGTGGGCGGGAGGGCCGAGAATGAGCAGTTCTTC	CASSVGGRAENEQFF
TRBV18	TRBJ1-1	-	-	TGTGCCAGCTCACCCAGTATTGGGAACACTGAAGCTTTCTTT	CASSPSIGNTEAFF
TRBV19	TRBJ2-7	TRBD1	-	TGTGCCAGTAGCCGGGACAGGGGAGACGAGCAGTACTTC	CASSRDRGDEQYF
TRBV27	TRBJ1-1	-	once	TGTGCCAGCAGTTTCGCAGGGTTGAGGACTGAAGCTTTCTTT	CASSFAGLRTEAFF
TRBV27	TRBJ1-2	TRBD1	-	TGTGCCAGCAGTTTAACAGGGGGCTATGGCTACACCTTC	CASSLTGGYGYTF
TRBV30	TRBJ1-2	TRBD1	few	TGTGCCTGCCCCGACAGGGACCGAAATGGCTACACCTTC	CACPDRDRNGYTF
TRBV5-1	TRBJ2-1	TRBD2	-	TGCGCCAGCAAGCGGGAGGGCCTTAGCGATGAGCAGTTCTTC	CASKREGLSDEQFF
TRBV6-4	TRBJ2-3	-	-	TGTGCCAGCAGTGACTCTGGACAGTTGACAGATACGCAGTATTTT	CASSDSGQLTDTQYF
TRBV7-2	TRBJ1-2	TRBD1	few	TGTGCCAGCAGCTTCAGGGGGGACTATGGCTACACCTTC	CASSFRGDYGYTF
TRBV10-3	TRBJ1-4	TRBD1	-	TGTGCCATCAGTGAGTCGGACAGGGCTAATGAAAAACTGTTTTTT	CAISESDRANEKLFF
TRBV30	TRBJ1-1	-	few	TGTGCCTGGAGTCCGGGAGGGACTGAAGCTTTCTTT	CAWSPGGTEAFF
TRBV4-3	TRBJ1-1	-	-	TGCGCCAGCAGCCAATCTATAATGAACACTGAAGCTTTCTTT	CASSQSIMNTEAFF
TRBV15	TRBJ2-2	-	-	TGTGCCACCGGAGGACGCGCGGGAACCGGGGAGCTGTTTTTT	CATGGRAGTGELFF
TRBV15	TRBJ2-3	-	-	TGTGCCACCAGCAGAGATCCCTCCGGAGATACGCAGTATTTT	CATSRDPSGDTQYF
TRBV30	TRBJ1-2	-	-	TGTGCCTGGGTCCAGGCAGGGGTTGGGGGCTACACCTTC	CAWVQAGVGGYTF
TRBV6-4	TRBJ2-3	TRBD2	-	TGTGCCAGCAGTGAAGGGACTAGCGGGGGCACAGATACGCAGTATTTT	CASSEGTSGGTDTQYF